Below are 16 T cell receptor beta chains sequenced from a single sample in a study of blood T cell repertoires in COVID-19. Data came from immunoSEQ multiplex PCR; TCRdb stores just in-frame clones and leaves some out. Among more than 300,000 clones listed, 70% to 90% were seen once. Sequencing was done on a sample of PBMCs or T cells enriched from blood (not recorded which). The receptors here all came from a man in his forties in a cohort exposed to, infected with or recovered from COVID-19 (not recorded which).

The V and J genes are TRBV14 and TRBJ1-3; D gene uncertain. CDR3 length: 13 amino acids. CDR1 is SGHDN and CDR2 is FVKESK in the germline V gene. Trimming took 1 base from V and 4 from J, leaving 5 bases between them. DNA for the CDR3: TGTGCCAGCAGCCAAGTTCCGGGAAACACCATATATTTT. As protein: CASSQVPGNTIYF. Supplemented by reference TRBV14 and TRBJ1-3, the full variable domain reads EAGVTQFPSHSVIEKGQTVTLRCDPISGHDNLYWYRRVMGKEIKFLLHFVKESKQDESGMPNNRFLAERTGGTYSTLKVQPAELEDSGVYFCASSQVPGNTIYFGEGSWLTVV.

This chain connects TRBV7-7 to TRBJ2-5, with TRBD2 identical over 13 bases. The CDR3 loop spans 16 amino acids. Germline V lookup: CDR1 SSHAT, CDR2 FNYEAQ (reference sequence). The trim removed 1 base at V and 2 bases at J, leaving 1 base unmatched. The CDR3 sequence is CASSLGGLAGQETQYF. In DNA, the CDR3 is TGTGCCAGCAGCTTAGGGGGACTAGCGGGACAAGAGACCCAGTACTTC.

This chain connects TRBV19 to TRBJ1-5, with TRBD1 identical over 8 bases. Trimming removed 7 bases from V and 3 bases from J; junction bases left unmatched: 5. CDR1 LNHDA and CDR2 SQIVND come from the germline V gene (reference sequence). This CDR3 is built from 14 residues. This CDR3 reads CASTGQDLNQPQHF. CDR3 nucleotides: TGTGCCAGTACGGGACAGGACCTCAATCAGCCCCAGCATTTT.

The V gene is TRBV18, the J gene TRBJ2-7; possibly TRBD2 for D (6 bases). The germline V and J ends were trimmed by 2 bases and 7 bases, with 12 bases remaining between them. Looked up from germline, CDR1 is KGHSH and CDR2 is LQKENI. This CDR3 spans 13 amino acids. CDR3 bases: TGTGCCAGCTCACCAACCAGCCGGGGGGAGCAGTACTTC. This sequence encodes CASSPTSRGEQYF.

CDR3 amino acids: CASSYRTGHQPQHF. In nucleotides, the CDR3 is TGTGCCAGCAGTTACAGGACAGGTCATCAGCCCCAGCATTTT. The rearrangement joins TRBV6-5 to TRBJ1-5; 7 nucleotides match TRBD1. CDR1 and CDR2 (germline): MNHEY, SVGAGI. V lost 2 bases and J lost 5; bases outside the gene matches: 3. The CDR3 is made up of 14 amino acids.

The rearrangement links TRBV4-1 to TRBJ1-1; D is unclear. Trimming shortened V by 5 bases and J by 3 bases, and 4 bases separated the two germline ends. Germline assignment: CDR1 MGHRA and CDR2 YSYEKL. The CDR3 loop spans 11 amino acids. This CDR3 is CASSRDTEAFF. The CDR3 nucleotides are TGCGCCAGCAGCAGAGACACTGAAGCTTTCTTT.

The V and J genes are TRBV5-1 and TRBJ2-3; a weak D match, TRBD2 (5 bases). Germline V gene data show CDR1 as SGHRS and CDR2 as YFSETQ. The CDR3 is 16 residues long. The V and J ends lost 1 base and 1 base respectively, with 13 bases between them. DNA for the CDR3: TGCGCCAGCAGCTTGTCCGGGGATTGGGGCACAGATACGCAGTATTTT. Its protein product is CASSLSGDWGTDTQYF. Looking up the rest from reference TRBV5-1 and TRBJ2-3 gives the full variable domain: KAGVTQTPRYLIKTRGQQVTLSCSPISGHRSVSWYQQTPGQGLQFLFEYFSETQRNKGNFPGRFSGRQFSNSRSEMNVSTLELGDSALYLCASSLSGDWGTDTQYFGPGTRLTVL.

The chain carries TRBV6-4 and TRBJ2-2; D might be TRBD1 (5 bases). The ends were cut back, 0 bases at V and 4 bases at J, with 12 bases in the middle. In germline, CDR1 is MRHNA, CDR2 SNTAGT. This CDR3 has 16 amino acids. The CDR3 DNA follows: TGTGCCAGCAGTGACTCGGGGCGATCGGGCACCGGGGAGCTGTTTTTT. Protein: CASSDSGRSGTGELFF.

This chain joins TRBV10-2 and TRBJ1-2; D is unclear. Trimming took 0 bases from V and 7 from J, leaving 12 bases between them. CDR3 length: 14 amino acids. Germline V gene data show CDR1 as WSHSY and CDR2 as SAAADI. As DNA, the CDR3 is TGCGCCAGCAGTGAGTCGACGAGGGCAACTGGCTACACCTTC. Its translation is CASSESTRATGYTF.

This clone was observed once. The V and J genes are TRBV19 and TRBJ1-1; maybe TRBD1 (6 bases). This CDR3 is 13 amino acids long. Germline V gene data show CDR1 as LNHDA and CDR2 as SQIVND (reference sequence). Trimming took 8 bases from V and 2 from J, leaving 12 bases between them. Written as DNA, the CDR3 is TGTGCCAGTCACAGGGAACCCAACACTGAAGCTTTCTTT. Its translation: CASHREPNTEAFF.

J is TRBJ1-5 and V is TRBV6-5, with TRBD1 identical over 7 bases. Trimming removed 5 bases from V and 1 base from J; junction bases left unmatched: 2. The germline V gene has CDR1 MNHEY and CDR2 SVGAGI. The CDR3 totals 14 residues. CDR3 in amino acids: CASSRDSSNQPQHF. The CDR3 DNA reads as TGTGCCAGCAGTCGGGACAGCAGCAATCAGCCCCAGCATTTT.

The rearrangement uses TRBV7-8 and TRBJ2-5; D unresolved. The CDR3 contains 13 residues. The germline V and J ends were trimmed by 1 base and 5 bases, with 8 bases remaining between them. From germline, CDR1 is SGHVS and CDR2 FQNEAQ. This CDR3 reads CASSLGGVETQYF. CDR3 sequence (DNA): TGTGCCAGCAGCTTAGGCGGCGTGGAGACCCAGTACTTC.

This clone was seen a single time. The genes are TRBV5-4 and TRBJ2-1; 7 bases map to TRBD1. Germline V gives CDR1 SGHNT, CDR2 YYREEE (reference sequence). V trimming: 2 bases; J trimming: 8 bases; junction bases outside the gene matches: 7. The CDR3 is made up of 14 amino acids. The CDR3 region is CASSFTGVLDEQFF. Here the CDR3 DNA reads TGTGCCAGCAGCTTTACAGGGGTTTTAGATGAGCAGTTCTTC.

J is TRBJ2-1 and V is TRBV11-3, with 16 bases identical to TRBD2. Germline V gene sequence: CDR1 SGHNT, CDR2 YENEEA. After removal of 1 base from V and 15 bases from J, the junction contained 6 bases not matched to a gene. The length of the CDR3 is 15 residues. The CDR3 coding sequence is TGTGCCAGCAGCTTAGGGGGACTAGCGGGAGGGCCAGCGTTCTTC. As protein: CASSLGGLAGGPAFF.

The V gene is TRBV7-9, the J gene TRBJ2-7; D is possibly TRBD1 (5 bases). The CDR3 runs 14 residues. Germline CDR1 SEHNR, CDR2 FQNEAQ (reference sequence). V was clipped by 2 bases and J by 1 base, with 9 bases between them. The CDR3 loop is CASSLQGRSYEQYF. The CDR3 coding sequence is TGTGCCAGCAGCTTACAGGGCCGATCCTACGAGCAGTACTTC.

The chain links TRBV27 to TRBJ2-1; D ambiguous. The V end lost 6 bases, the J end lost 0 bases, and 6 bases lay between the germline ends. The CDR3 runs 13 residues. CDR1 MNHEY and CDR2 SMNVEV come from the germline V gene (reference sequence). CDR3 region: CASRLSSYNEQFF. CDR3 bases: TGTGCCAGCAGGCTAAGCTCCTACAATGAGCAGTTCTTC.